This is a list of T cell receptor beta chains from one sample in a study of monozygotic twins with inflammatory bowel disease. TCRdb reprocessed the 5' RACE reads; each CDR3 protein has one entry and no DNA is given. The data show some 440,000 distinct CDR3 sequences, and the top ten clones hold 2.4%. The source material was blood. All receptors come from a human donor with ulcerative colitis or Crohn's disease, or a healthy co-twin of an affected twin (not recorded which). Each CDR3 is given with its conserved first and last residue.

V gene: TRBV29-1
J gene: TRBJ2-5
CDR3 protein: CSVGTGALQETQYF

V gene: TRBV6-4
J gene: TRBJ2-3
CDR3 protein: CASSDGGLVTDTQYF

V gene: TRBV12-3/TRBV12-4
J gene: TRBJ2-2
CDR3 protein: CASRSSGRNTGELFF

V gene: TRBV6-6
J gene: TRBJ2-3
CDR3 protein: CASSYTITDTQYF

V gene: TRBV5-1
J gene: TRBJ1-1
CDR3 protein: CASSNGTKAFF

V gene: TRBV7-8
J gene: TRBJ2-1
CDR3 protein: CASSPHRLGLAGSSYNEQFF

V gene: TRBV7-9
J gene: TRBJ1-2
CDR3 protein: CASSLEAGLLGYTF

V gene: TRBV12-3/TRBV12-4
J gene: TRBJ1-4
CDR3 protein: CASSPRTGTNEKLFF

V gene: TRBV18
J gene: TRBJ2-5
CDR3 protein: CASSRDREKTQYF

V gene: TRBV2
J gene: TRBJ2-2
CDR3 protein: CASSEPPGSSRLYTGELFF

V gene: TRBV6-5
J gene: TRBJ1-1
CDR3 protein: CASSYGSEAFF

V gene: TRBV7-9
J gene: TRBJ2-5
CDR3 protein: CASSLGAGLQETQYF

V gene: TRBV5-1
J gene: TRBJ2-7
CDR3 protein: CASSSGQPPYEQYF

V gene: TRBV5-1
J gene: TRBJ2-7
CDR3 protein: CASSLESAGNYEQYF

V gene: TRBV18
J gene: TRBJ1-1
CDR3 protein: CASSPPLASGRSNTEAFF

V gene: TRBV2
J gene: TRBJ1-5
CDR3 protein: CASSEVHPNQPQHF

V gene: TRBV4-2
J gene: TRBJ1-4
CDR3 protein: CASSQDTGKLFF

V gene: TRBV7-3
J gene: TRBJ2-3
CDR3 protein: CASSLQSGGRADTQYF

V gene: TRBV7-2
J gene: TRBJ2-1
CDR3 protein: CASSSTAFNEQFF

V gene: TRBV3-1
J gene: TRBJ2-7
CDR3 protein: CASSPPGQYEQYF

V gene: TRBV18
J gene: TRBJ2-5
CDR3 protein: CASSALLGYQETQYF

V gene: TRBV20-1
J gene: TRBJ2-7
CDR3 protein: CSARSGETYEQYF

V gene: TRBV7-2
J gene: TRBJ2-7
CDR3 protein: CASSLAGQFGTYEQYF

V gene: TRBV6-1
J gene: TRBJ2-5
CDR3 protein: CASSTRGVRPQETQYF

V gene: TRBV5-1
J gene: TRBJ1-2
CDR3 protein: CASSLGPGLDGYTF

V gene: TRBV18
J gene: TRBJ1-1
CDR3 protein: CASSLPGGNTEAFF

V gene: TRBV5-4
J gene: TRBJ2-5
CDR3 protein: CASSSDGETQYF

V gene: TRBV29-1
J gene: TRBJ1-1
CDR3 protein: CSVERYGTGDMDTEAFF

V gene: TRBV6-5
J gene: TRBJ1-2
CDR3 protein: CASTLGVGGGYTF

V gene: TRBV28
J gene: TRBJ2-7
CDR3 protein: CASSEGGNYEQYF

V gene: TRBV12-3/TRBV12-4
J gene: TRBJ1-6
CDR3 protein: CASSSKQGVGSPLHF

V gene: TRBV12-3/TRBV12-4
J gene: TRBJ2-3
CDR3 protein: CASSSPRTSGGPITDTQYF

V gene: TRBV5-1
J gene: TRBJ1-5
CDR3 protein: CASSSGSAGQPQHF

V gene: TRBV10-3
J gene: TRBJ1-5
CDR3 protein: CAIRPDRGEGQPQHF

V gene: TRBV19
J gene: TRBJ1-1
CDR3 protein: CASSREMWRGTEAFF

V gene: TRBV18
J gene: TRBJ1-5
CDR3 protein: CASSLIGTGTNQPQHF

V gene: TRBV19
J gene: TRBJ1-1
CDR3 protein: CASKLNTEAFF

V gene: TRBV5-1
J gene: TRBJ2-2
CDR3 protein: CASSPTGTSVTGELFF

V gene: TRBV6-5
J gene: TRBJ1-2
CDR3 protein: CASSWGTGDGYTF

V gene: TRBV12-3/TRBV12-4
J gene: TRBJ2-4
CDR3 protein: CASSARESDIQYF

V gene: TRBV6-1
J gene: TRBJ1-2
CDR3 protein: CASSDRGRTYGYTF

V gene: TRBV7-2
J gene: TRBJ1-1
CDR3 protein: CASIKRGGLDTEAFF

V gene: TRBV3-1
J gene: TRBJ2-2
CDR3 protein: CASSQDTDRGLVGELFF

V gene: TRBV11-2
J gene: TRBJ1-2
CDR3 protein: CASSLGGGIGGYTF

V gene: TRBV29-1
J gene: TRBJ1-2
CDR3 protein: CSVDGSRGPNYGYTF

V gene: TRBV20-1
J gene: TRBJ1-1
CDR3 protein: CSASVGGGTEAFF

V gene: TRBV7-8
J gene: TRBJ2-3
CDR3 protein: CASSLEGLITDTQYF

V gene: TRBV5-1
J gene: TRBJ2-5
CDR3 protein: CASSPPTETQYF